Listed here is a single T cell receptor beta chain. What it binds is unknown. These data come from a study of shared clonotypes between healthy human individuals. Points from the study as a whole: Generally, estimated richness proved larger in naive subsets than it did in memory subsets. Donor clonotype sharing was expected to depend on sequencing depth.

Germline loops: CDR1 ENHRY, CDR2 SYGVKD. V lost 0 bases to trimming and J lost 4 bases, with 6 bases between them. The CDR3 covers 14 residues. Running of the assay took place at deep level. For sorted subsets, about 190 ng DNA per replicate equaled about 30,000 T cell genomes. The repertoire was sequenced with immunoSEQ multiplex PCR; TCRdb's copy has only in-frame clones and lacks some. Counted here are 2 million to 2.5 million clones, more than 90% occurring once; the ten biggest clones make up roughly 0.13%. The sample was naive CD4+ T cells sorted from blood. Subset: CD45RA+ positively selected. This chain connects TRBV10-3 to TRBJ2-2, with D hard to call. This TCR came from a man aged 18 to 30 in good health. The CDR3 is CAISESEVTGELFF. The DNA of the CDR3 is TGTGCCATCAGTGAGTCTGAAGTCACCGGGGAGCTGTTTTTT.